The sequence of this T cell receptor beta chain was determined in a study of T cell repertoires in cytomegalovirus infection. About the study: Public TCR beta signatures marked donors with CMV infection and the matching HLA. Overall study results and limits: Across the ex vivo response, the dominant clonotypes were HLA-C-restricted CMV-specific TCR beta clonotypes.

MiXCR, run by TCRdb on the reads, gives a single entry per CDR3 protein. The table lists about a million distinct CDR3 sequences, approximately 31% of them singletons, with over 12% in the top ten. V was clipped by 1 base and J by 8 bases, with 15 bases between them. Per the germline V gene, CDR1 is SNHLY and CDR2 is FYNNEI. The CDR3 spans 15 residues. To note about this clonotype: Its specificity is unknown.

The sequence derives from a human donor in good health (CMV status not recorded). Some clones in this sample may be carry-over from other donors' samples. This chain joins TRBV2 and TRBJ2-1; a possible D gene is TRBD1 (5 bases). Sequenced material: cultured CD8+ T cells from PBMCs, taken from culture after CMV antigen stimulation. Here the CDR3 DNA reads TGTGCCAGCAGTGAAGATCTTACAGGCCTTGATGAGCAGTTCTTC. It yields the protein CASSEDLTGLDEQFF.